The sample holds one count of the clone carrying this T cell receptor (beta chain). Its antigen is unknown. Clones were sequenced by immunoSEQ multiplex PCR, and TCRdb holds only the in-frame ones, with some missing. This table has 150,000 to 200,000 clones, under 95% appearing once. This entry is derived from a study of T cell responses to AZD1222 COVID-19 vaccine. General observations from the study: The repertoires were collected only after the peak T cell response.

V shed 3 bases, J shed 7 bases, and the junction held 5 bases outside the gene matches. Germline values: CDR1 SGHTS, CDR2 YDEGEE. The CDR3 loop spans 14 amino acids. This clonotype was sampled from an adult who received the AZD1222 COVID-19 vaccine. This material consisted of peripheral blood, taken 28 days after the second AZD1222 dose. The chain combines TRBV5-8 with TRBJ2-1, with 9 bases aligning to TRBD1. CDR3 in amino acids: CASSSWDRENEQFF. CDR3 DNA: TGTGCCAGCAGCTCCTGGGACAGGGAAAATGAGCAGTTCTTC.